Listed below are T cell receptor beta chains from one sample, sequenced in a study of early T cells in non-severe SARS-CoV-2 infection. MiXCR, applied by TCRdb to the 5' RACE reads, yields one record per CDR3 protein. This table holds about 80,000 distinct CDR3 sequences, more than 10% found once. Sample: whole blood, taken at baseline. The receptors originated from an adult who was a healthcare worker with PCR-confirmed SARS-CoV-2 infection or an uninfected control (not recorded which). The donor label of this sample is uncertain. Each CDR3 is given with its conserved first and last residue. The order of the fields is D gene, clone size, J gene, V gene, CDR3 DNA, CDR3 protein. The D gene is left open where the match is weak. Only some rows state a clone size, as once, few, many or a class for expanded clones.

D gene: -; clone size: -; J gene: TRBJ2-5; V gene: TRBV20-1; CDR3 DNA: TGCAGTGCTCCGTCCGGGCCAGAGACCCAGTACTTC; CDR3 protein: CSAPSGPETQYF
D gene: TRBD1; clone size: many; J gene: TRBJ1-2; V gene: TRBV6-1; CDR3 DNA: TGTGCCAGCAGCCCTACACCCGGGACAGGGGGCTATGGCTACACCTTC; CDR3 protein: CASSPTPGTGGYGYTF
D gene: TRBD2; clone size: many; J gene: TRBJ2-3; V gene: TRBV6-4; CDR3 DNA: TGTGCCAGCAGTGACTCGCTGCGGGGGGGCCCAGATACGCAGTATTTT; CDR3 protein: CASSDSLRGGPDTQYF
D gene: -; clone size: few; J gene: TRBJ1-2; V gene: TRBV27; CDR3 DNA: TGTGCCAGCAACCCCTCCCCCCAGCCGTACGACTATGGCTACACCTTC; CDR3 protein: CASNPSPQPYDYGYTF
D gene: TRBD2; clone size: -; J gene: TRBJ2-3; V gene: TRBV7-2; CDR3 DNA: TGTGCCAGCAGCCCCGGAACTAGCGGGGGGGCCTCTTTT; CDR3 protein: CASSPGTSGGASF
D gene: TRBD1; clone size: -; J gene: TRBJ1-2; V gene: TRBV5-1; CDR3 DNA: TGCGCCAGCAGCTCAACAGGGGATTGGGGCTATGGCTACACCTTC; CDR3 protein: CASSSTGDWGYGYTF
D gene: -; clone size: few; J gene: TRBJ2-3; V gene: TRBV10-1; CDR3 DNA: TGCGCCAGCAGTGAAGGACAGATCACAGATACGCAGTATTTT; CDR3 protein: CASSEGQITDTQYF
D gene: -; clone size: few; J gene: TRBJ1-2; V gene: TRBV3-1; CDR3 DNA: TGTGCCAGCAGCGAGGACCACTATGGCTACACCTTC; CDR3 protein: CASSEDHYGYTF
D gene: -; clone size: -; J gene: TRBJ1-5; V gene: TRBV27; CDR3 DNA: TGTGCCAGCAGTTCCACCGGGTCCTCTTTTAATCAGCCCCAGCATTTT; CDR3 protein: CASSSTGSSFNQPQHF
D gene: -; clone size: few; J gene: TRBJ1-2; V gene: TRBV7-8; CDR3 DNA: TGTGCCAGCAGCTTATTTTCAGCGCGGGGCTACACCTTC; CDR3 protein: CASSLFSARGYTF
D gene: -; clone size: few; J gene: TRBJ2-7; V gene: TRBV5-1; CDR3 DNA: TGCGCCAGCAGCGCCGGTCGGACCTACGAGCAGTACTTC; CDR3 protein: CASSAGRTYEQYF
D gene: -; clone size: -; J gene: TRBJ1-3; V gene: TRBV29-1; CDR3 DNA: TGCAGCGTTGAATTACTCTCTGGAAACACCATATATTTT; CDR3 protein: CSVELLSGNTIYF
D gene: -; clone size: medium-sized; J gene: TRBJ2-7; V gene: TRBV5-1; CDR3 DNA: TGCGCCAGCAGCTTGGGTCAGCGAAAAACCTACGAGCAGTACTTC; CDR3 protein: CASSLGQRKTYEQYF
D gene: TRBD1; clone size: once; J gene: TRBJ1-2; V gene: TRBV5-1; CDR3 DNA: TGCGCCAGCAGCGCGGACAGGGACTATGGCTACACCTTC; CDR3 protein: CASSADRDYGYTF
D gene: TRBD1; clone size: few; J gene: TRBJ1-2; V gene: TRBV18; CDR3 DNA: TGTGCCAGCTCACCCAACAGGGGGCAGGACTATGGCTACACCTTC; CDR3 protein: CASSPNRGQDYGYTF
D gene: TRBD2; clone size: many; J gene: TRBJ2-1; V gene: TRBV10-3; CDR3 DNA: TGTGCCATCAGTGAGTCGGCCGGGGGGACCTACAATGAGCAGTTCTTC; CDR3 protein: CAISESAGGTYNEQFF
D gene: -; clone size: -; J gene: TRBJ1-4; V gene: TRBV11-2; CDR3 DNA: TGTGCCAGCAGCTTACTTTGGACGGGAGAAAAACTGTTTTTT; CDR3 protein: CASSLLWTGEKLFF
D gene: TRBD2; clone size: many; J gene: TRBJ2-1; V gene: TRBV12-5; CDR3 DNA: TGTGCTAGCCGACTAGCGGGGGCCTACAATGAGCAGTTCTTC; CDR3 protein: CASRLAGAYNEQFF
D gene: TRBD1; clone size: many; J gene: TRBJ2-1; V gene: TRBV20-1; CDR3 DNA: TGCAGTGCCGTGACAGGGGGCGAGCAGTTCTTC; CDR3 protein: CSAVTGGEQFF
D gene: -; clone size: -; J gene: TRBJ2-1; V gene: TRBV5-4; CDR3 DNA: TGTGCCAGCAGCTATGGACTGATCAATGAGCAGTTCTTC; CDR3 protein: CASSYGLINEQFF
D gene: TRBD1; clone size: many; J gene: TRBJ2-7; V gene: TRBV7-9; CDR3 DNA: TGTGCCAGCAGCCGGTTCGGGACAGGAGCCTACGAGCAGTACTTC; CDR3 protein: CASSRFGTGAYEQYF
D gene: -; clone size: few; J gene: TRBJ2-1; V gene: TRBV12-3/TRBV12-4; CDR3 DNA: TGTGCCAGCACCTCCCGGAGAACCCTCAATGAGCAGTTCTTC; CDR3 protein: CASTSRRTLNEQFF
D gene: -; clone size: many; J gene: TRBJ1-2; V gene: TRBV20-1; CDR3 DNA: TGCAGTTTCAGACAGGAGAGGGGTGTCTATGGCTACACCTTC; CDR3 protein: CSFRQERGVYGYTF
D gene: -; clone size: -; J gene: TRBJ2-1; V gene: TRBV18; CDR3 DNA: TGTGCCAGCTCACCACGAAGCGCGGACGTCTCCTACAATGAGCAGTTCTTC; CDR3 protein: CASSPRSADVSYNEQFF
D gene: TRBD1; clone size: many; J gene: TRBJ2-5; V gene: TRBV5-1; CDR3 DNA: TGCGCCAGCAGCCCCTCGGGACAGGGTTACCAAGAGACCCAGTACTTC; CDR3 protein: CASSPSGQGYQETQYF
D gene: -; clone size: many; J gene: TRBJ1-2; V gene: TRBV5-5; CDR3 DNA: TGTGCCAGCAGCTCCCTAAGCTATGGCTACACCTTC; CDR3 protein: CASSSLSYGYTF
D gene: -; clone size: -; J gene: TRBJ1-1; V gene: TRBV7-9; CDR3 DNA: TGTGCCAGCAGCTTGGGCAGGGCGAACACTGAAGCTTTCTTT; CDR3 protein: CASSLGRANTEAFF
D gene: TRBD2; clone size: few; J gene: TRBJ2-1; V gene: TRBV5-1; CDR3 DNA: TGCGCCAGCAGCTTGACTCCCCAAGGGGCTAGCGGCAATTACAATGAGCAGTTCTTC; CDR3 protein: CASSLTPQGASGNYNEQFF
D gene: TRBD2; clone size: many; J gene: TRBJ2-7; V gene: TRBV7-3; CDR3 DNA: TGTGCCAGCAGTCCTCCCGGGAGGGGACACGAGCAGTACTTC; CDR3 protein: CASSPPGRGHEQYF
D gene: TRBD2; clone size: -; J gene: TRBJ2-1; V gene: TRBV19; CDR3 DNA: TGTGCCAGTAGTATCCCCAGCGGGGGGGACTACAATGAGCAGTTCTTC; CDR3 protein: CASSIPSGGDYNEQFF